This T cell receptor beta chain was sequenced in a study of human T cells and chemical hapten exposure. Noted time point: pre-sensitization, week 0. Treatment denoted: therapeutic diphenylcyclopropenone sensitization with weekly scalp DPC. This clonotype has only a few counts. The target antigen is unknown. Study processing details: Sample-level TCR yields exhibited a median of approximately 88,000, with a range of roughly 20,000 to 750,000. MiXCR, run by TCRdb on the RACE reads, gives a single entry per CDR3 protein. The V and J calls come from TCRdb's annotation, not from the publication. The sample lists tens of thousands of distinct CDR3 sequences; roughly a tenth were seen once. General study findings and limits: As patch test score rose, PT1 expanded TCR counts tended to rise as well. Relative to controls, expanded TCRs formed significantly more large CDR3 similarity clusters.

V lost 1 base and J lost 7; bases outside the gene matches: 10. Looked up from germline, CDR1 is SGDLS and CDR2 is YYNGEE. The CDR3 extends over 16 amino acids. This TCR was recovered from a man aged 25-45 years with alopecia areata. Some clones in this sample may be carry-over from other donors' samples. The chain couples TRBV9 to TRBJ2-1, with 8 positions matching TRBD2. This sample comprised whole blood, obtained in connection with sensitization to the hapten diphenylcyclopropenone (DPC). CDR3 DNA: TGTGCCAGCAGCGTAACCGGCGGGAGGCTTAATAATGAGCAGTTCTTC. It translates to CASSVTGGRLNNEQFF.